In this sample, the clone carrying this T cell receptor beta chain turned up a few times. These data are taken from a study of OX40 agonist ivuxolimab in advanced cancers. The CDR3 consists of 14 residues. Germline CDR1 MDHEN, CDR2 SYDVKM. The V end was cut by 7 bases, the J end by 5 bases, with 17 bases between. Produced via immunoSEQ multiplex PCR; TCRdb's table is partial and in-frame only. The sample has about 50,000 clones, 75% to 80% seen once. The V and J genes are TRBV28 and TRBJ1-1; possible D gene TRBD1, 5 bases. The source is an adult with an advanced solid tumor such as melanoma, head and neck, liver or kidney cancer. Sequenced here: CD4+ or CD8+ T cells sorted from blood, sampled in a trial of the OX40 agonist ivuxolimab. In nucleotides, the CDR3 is TGTGCCAGCACCGTAGGGGCCGAGATGACTGAAGCTTTCTTT. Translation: CASTVGAEMTEAFF.